This entry lists 30 T cell receptor beta chains sequenced from one sample in a study of cytomegalovirus exposure and HLA in healthy donors. Primers included in the PCR were 60 Vbeta and 13 Jbeta primers. Libraries were prepared by immunoSEQ multiplex PCR; TCRdb keeps only in-frame clonotypes and omits some of them. The data hold about 130,000 clones, with 76% observed a single time. The sequenced sample consisted of PBMCs. Every receptor here comes from a man aged 50-60 years in good health and CMV-seronegative.

The rearrangement joins TRBV6-1 to TRBJ1-4; maybe TRBD1 (6 bases). This CDR3 contains 15 residues. V was pared by 5 bases and J by 7 bases, with 17 bases between. CDR1 and CDR2 from the germline V gene are MNHNS and SASEGT. DNA for the CDR3: TGTGCCAGCAGTACAGGTCCAGGGGTTTTTGAAAAACTGTTTTTT. Its protein product is CASSTGPGVFEKLFF.

The gene calls are TRBV11-3 and TRBJ2-5; D is possibly TRBD2 (5 bases). The CDR3 is 13 amino acids. The ends were cut back, 5 bases at V and 5 bases at J, with 12 bases in the middle. From germline, CDR1 is SGHNT and CDR2 YENEEA. CDR3 bases: TGTGCCAGCAGCCCCTCGGGGTTGGAGACCCAGTACTTC. It translates to CASSPSGLETQYF.

The table lists this clone with a count of one. J is TRBJ1-1 and V is TRBV7-3; D is possibly TRBD1 (6 bases). Per the germline V gene, CDR1 is SGHTA and CDR2 is FQGTGA. Trimming stripped 5 bases from V and 3 bases from J, with 10 bases between. There are 13 residues in the CDR3. The DNA of the CDR3 is TGTGCCAGCAGCGCGGGGGCGGACACTGAAGCTTTCTTT. Its translation: CASSAGADTEAFF.

V is TRBV18 and J is TRBJ2-1, with TRBD2 identical over 7 bases. Germline V lookup: CDR1 KGHSH, CDR2 LQKENI. The junction had 2 bases not matched to a gene; V was cut back by 3 bases and J by 0 bases. CDR3 length equals 15 residues. The CDR3 region is CASSPGTTSYNEQFF. The CDR3, as DNA: TGTGCCAGCTCACCCGGGACTACCTCCTACAATGAGCAGTTCTTC. Supplemented by reference TRBV18 and TRBJ2-1, the full variable domain reads NAGVMQNPRHLVRRRGQEARLRCSPMKGHSHVYWYRQLPEEGLKFMVYLQKENIIDESGMPKERFSAEFPKEGPSILRIQQVVRGDSAAYFCASSPGTTSYNEQFFGPGTRLTVL.

This clone has just a few counts. The chain recombines TRBV6-1 with TRBJ1-2, with a tentative D call TRBD1 (5 bases). In germline, CDR1 is MNHNS, CDR2 SASEGT. Trimming took 4 bases from V and 8 from J, leaving 29 bases between them. The CDR3 contains 18 residues. The DNA of the CDR3 is TGTGCCAGCAGTGTCGACCTAACCAATCAGGGCCCATGGGCGGGCTACACCTTC. The encoded protein is CASSVDLTNQGPWAGYTF.

The genes are TRBV5-5 and TRBJ1-2; D perhaps matches TRBD1 (5 bases). CDR3 length: 15 amino acids. V gave up 0 bases and J gave up 2 bases, with 11 bases separating them. Germline CDR1 and CDR2: SGHKS and YYEKEE (reference sequence). The CDR3: CASSLAGRANYGYTF. The CDR3 region has the DNA TGTGCCAGCAGCTTGGCCGGCAGGGCGAACTATGGCTACACCTTC.

The rearrangement links TRBV5-1 to TRBJ2-7; 8 bases fit TRBD1. J was trimmed by 4 bases and V by 0 bases; bases with no gene match: 6. Germline CDR1 is SGHRS and CDR2 is YFSETQ. The CDR3 covers 15 residues. This CDR3 reads CASSLDGQGEYEQYF. In nucleotides, the CDR3 is TGCGCCAGCAGCTTGGATGGACAGGGAGAATACGAGCAGTACTTC.

V usage is TRBV15 and J usage is TRBJ2-1; 9 bases map to TRBD2. Germline V gives CDR1 LNHNV, CDR2 YYDKDF (reference sequence). V gave up 0 bases and J gave up 6 bases; unmatched junction bases: 0. The CDR3 runs 14 residues. The CDR3 here is CATSRETSGNEQFF. In DNA form, the CDR3 reads TGTGCCACCAGCAGAGAGACTAGCGGCAATGAGCAGTTCTTC.

Notes on this clone: A read error may produce the germline difference seen at one junction end. The chain is built from TRBV4-1 and TRBJ2-5; 7 nucleotides match TRBD1. The CDR3 loop spans 14 amino acids. Germline V gene sequence: CDR1 MGHRA, CDR2 YSYEKL. CDR3 nucleotides: TGCGCCACCAGCCGCGGACAGGAGCAAGAGACCCAGTACTTC. Translation gives CATSRGQEQETQYF.

This clone was picked up one time. This sequence joins TRBV10-3 and TRBJ2-1, with 12 bases aligning to TRBD2. Germline assignment: CDR1 ENHRY and CDR2 SYGVKD. V lost 6 bases and J lost 6; bases outside the gene matches: 12. The CDR3 extends over 17 amino acids. The CDR3 DNA follows: TGTGCCATCAGCCCCGGTTCGACTAGCGGGGGAACCAATGAGCAGTTCTTC. It is translated as CAISPGSTSGGTNEQFF.

The chain combines TRBV15 with TRBJ2-7; TRBD1 is a possible D gene (8 bases). Trimming shortened V by 3 bases and J by 1 base, and 16 bases separated the two germline ends. The CDR3 runs to 16 residues. Per germline, CDR1 LNHNV and CDR2 YYDKDF (reference sequence). CDR3 region: CATSRGHRGGSYEQYF. The CDR3 DNA sequence: TGTGCCACCAGCAGGGGACACAGGGGGGGGTCCTACGAGCAGTACTTC.

V and J are TRBV5-4 and TRBJ2-1; 8 nucleotides match TRBD2. Per the germline V gene, CDR1 is SGHNT and CDR2 is YYREEE (reference sequence). Trimming at V came to 4 bases and at J to 3 bases, leaving 3 bases not matched to a gene. CDR3 length: 14 amino acids. CDR3 DNA sequence: TGTGCCAGCAGCCTGGGACTAGTCTACAATGAGCAGTTCTTC. This gives the protein CASSLGLVYNEQFF. Full variable domain (rest looked up from reference TRBV5-4 and TRBJ2-1): ETGVTQSPTHLIKTRGQQVTLRCSSQSGHNTVSWYQQALGQGPQFIFQYYREEENGRGNFPPRFSGLQFPNYSSELNVNALELDDSALYLCASSLGLVYNEQFFGPGTRLTVL.

This clone has only a few counts. The rearrangement joins TRBV9 to TRBJ1-3; D is unclear. This CDR3 is 18 amino acids long. With 0 bases removed from V and 0 bases from J, the gap between germline ends came to 16 bases. Germline CDR1 reads SGDLS; CDR2 reads YYNGEE. DNA of the CDR3: TGTGCCAGCAGCGTAGCTTCGGGCAGCGGCCTCTCTGGAAACACCATATATTTT. Its protein is CASSVASGSGLSGNTIYF.

The chain is built from TRBV5-6 and TRBJ2-7; the D gene is possibly TRBD2 (6 bases). The CDR3 is 15 amino acids. V was pared by 3 bases and J by 1 base, with 14 bases between. The germline gives CDR1 SGHDT, CDR2 YYEEEE. The CDR3, as DNA: TGTGCCAGCAGCTCGATCGGGGGTATTTCCTACGAGCAGTACTTC. Translating it yields CASSSIGGISYEQYF.

This CDR3 is CSVTLTTSPNYGYTF. Here the CDR3 DNA reads TGCAGCGTGACCCTGACAACGAGTCCTAACTATGGCTACACCTTC. The J gene is TRBJ1-2, the V gene TRBV29-1; D ambiguous. CDR3 length equals 15 residues. CDR1 and CDR2 (germline): SQVTM, ANQGSEA. Trimming shortened V by 6 bases and J by 0 bases, and 17 bases separated the two germline ends.

The genes are TRBV5-1 and TRBJ2-1; 8 nucleotides agree with TRBD2. The ends lost 2 bases at V and 4 bases at J; junction bases unmatched: 5. Per germline, CDR1 SGHRS and CDR2 YFSETQ. This CDR3 has 15 amino acids. CDR3 loop: CASSFGGALYNEQFF. As DNA, the CDR3 is TGCGCCAGCAGCTTCGGGGGGGCCCTATACAATGAGCAGTTCTTC.

This chain uses TRBV7-7 with TRBJ2-5, with TRBD1 matching 12 bases. J gave up 5 bases and V 5 bases, and 6 bases lay outside the gene matches. Germline V lookup: CDR1 SSHAT, CDR2 FNYEAQ (reference sequence). The CDR3 contains 15 residues. As DNA, the CDR3 is TGTGCCAGCAGCGCCGGGACAGGGGGCTCGGAGACCCAGTACTTC. It codes for CASSAGTGGSETQYF.

This clone has a single count. The chain is built from TRBV15 and TRBJ1-2; 10 nucleotides align to TRBD1. In germline, CDR1 is LNHNV, CDR2 YYDKDF (reference sequence). The CDR3 length is 17 residues. Germline trimming cut 0 bases from V and 1 base from J; bases unmatched to any gene: 5. The CDR3 coding sequence is TGTGCCACCAGCAGAGATATTGGACAGGGGGTTAACTATGGCTACACCTTC. It codes for CATSRDIGQGVNYGYTF.

The J gene is TRBJ1-6, the V gene TRBV27, with 8 nucleotides matching TRBD1. Germline V gene lookup returns CDR1 MNHEY and CDR2 SMNVEV (reference sequence). With 6 bases clipped from V and 2 bases from J, the junction kept 3 bases outside the gene matches. The CDR3 runs to 15 residues. CDR3 sequence (DNA): TGTGCCAGCAGCGACAGGGGCCCCTATAATTCACCCCTCCACTTT. Translation: CASSDRGPYNSPLHF.

The chain carries TRBV5-1 and TRBJ2-7, with 10 bases aligning to TRBD1. This CDR3 has 15 residues. Germline V gene data show CDR1 as SGHRS and CDR2 as YFSETQ. The V segment lost 0 bases and the J segment 5 bases; nucleotides outside the gene matches: 5. Here the CDR3 reads CASSLGTGGINEQYV. In nucleotides, the CDR3 is TGCGCCAGCAGCTTGGGGACAGGGGGTATCAACGAGCAGTACGTC.

The chain uses TRBV10-3 and TRBJ2-7, with TRBD2 as a possible D gene (7 bases). The germline gives CDR1 ENHRY, CDR2 SYGVKD. The CDR3 runs 13 residues. Between the trimmed V and J ends, which lost 10 bases and 1 base, there was a span of 14 bases. For the CDR3, the DNA is TGTGCCAGCCGGGAGGACAGTTCCTACGAGCAGTACGTC. It encodes CASREDSSYEQYV.

CDR3 sequence (DNA): TGCACCAGCAGCCAGGGCAAGAACACTGAAGCTTTCTTT. Amino acid sequence: CTSSQGKNTEAFF. The chain uses TRBV1 and TRBJ1-1; the DNA was not used to check the table's D call, TRBD1. TRBV1 is termed a pseudogene. This CDR3 has 13 amino acids.

The chain has TRBV11-2 and TRBJ2-1, with TRBD2 as a possible D gene (6 bases). CDR1 is SGHAT and CDR2 is FQNNGV in the germline V gene. The CDR3 loop spans 12 amino acids. V lost 7 bases, J lost 9 bases, and 13 bases lay in between. CDR3 coding DNA: TGTGCCAGCACCGATGGGGGGAGTGAGCAGTTCTTC. Amino acid sequence: CASTDGGSEQFF.

This clone is a singleton in its sample. The genes are TRBV19 and TRBJ1-6; a possible D gene is TRBD1 (5 bases). V lost 4 bases and J 10 bases, leaving 14 bases between the germline ends. From germline, CDR1 is LNHDA and CDR2 SQIVND (reference sequence). CDR3 length: 14 residues. The CDR3 bases are TGTGCCAGTAGTACGTTTCCGGGGGAGTCACCCCTCCACTTT. Translation gives CASSTFPGESPLHF.

The chain has TRBV19 and TRBJ1-3; D might be TRBD1 (5 bases). This CDR3 region has 18 residues. Trimming left V 5 bases short and J 0 bases short, with 20 bases between. CDR1 LNHDA and CDR2 SQIVND come from the germline V gene (reference sequence). The CDR3 DNA sequence: TGTGCCAGTAGTGCGAAGGGGAGGACCTGGGGCTCTGGAAACACCATATATTTT. This encodes CASSAKGRTWGSGNTIYF. The full variable domain, rest sourced from reference TRBV19 and TRBJ1-3, is DGGITQSPKYLFRKEGQNVTLSCEQNLNHDAMYWYRQDPGQGLRLIYYSQIVNDFQKGDIAEGYSVSREKKESFPLTVTSAQKNPTAFYLCASSAKGRTWGSGNTIYFGEGSWLTVV.

Here the CDR3 DNA reads TGTGCCAGCAGCTTGCCGGGGTTTGGTGATTCACCCCTCCACTTT. Its protein is CASSLPGFGDSPLHF. The J gene is TRBJ1-6, the V gene TRBV11-2, with D hard to call. V lost 3 bases and J lost 8, with 14 bases in between. CDR3 size: 15 residues. Germline assignment: CDR1 SGHAT and CDR2 FQNNGV.

This clone turned up a few times. Written as DNA, the CDR3 is TGTGCCACCTCCCCACAGGGGGGATATAATTCACCCCTCCACTTT. It encodes CATSPQGGYNSPLHF. The chain combines TRBV6-1 with TRBJ1-6; 8 bases map to TRBD1. With 10 bases clipped from V and 4 bases from J, the junction kept 9 bases outside the gene matches. The germline V gene has CDR1 MNHNS and CDR2 SASEGT. The CDR3 spans 15 residues.

This sequence joins TRBV9 and TRBJ1-1, with D possibly matching TRBD1 (5 bases). The CDR3 contains 13 residues. The germline V gene has CDR1 SGDLS and CDR2 YYNGEE. The ends were cut back, 4 bases at V and 6 bases at J, with 13 bases in the middle. This CDR3 is CASSPGQVAEAFF. In DNA, the CDR3 is TGTGCCAGCAGCCCAGGACAAGTCGCTGAAGCTTTCTTT.

V gene TRBV11-3 combines with J gene TRBJ2-1, with TRBD1 as a possible D gene (5 bases). CDR1 is SGHNT and CDR2 is YENEEA in the germline V gene. Trimming took off 5 bases at V and 10 bases at J, with 21 bases between the two ends. CDR3 length: 15 amino acids. The CDR3 region is CASSPAKDRTREQFF. For the CDR3, the DNA is TGTGCCAGCAGCCCAGCCAAAGACAGAACAAGGGAGCAGTTCTTC.

The gene calls are TRBV9 and TRBJ2-3, with a possible D match to TRBD2 (6 bases). CDR1 and CDR2 (germline): SGDLS, YYNGEE. V lost 0 bases and J 5 bases, leaving 19 bases between the germline ends. The CDR3 sequence is 17 residues long. The CDR3 protein is CASSVATGGRGEDTQYF. In nucleotides, the CDR3 is TGTGCCAGCAGCGTAGCTACCGGGGGTCGAGGCGAAGATACGCAGTATTTT.